A selection of T cell receptor beta chains follows, all from one sample in a study of spatial heterogeneity in lung cancer. TCRdb ran MiXCR on the 5' RACE reads and lists one entry per CDR3 protein. Of approximately 44,000 distinct CDR3 sequences listed, around 15% are singletons. The sample in question was PBMCs, obtained at surgery. All receptors come from a male donor with early-stage non-small cell lung cancer. Both conserved end residues are part of each CDR3. The D gene is left open where the match is weak. The size of a clone is reported for some rows only, either as once, few or many, or as a class for expanded clones.

TRBV7-8	TRBJ2-2	few	.	CASSQLSGGQSGELFF	TGTGCCAGCAGCCAACTTTCGGGGGGCCAGTCCGGGGAGCTGTTTTTT
TRBV2	TRBJ2-1	few	TRBD1	CASSGDRGGEQFF	TGTGCCAGCAGTGGGGACAGGGGAGGCGAGCAGTTCTTC
TRBV7-2	TRBJ1-3	few	.	CASSLVATGDGNTIYF	TGTGCCAGCAGCTTAGTGGCGACAGGAGATGGAAACACCATATATTTT
TRBV20-1	TRBJ2-3	many	.	CSVGQTSTDTQYF	TGCAGTGTGGGGCAGACTAGCACAGATACGCAGTATTTT
TRBV6-2/TRBV6-3	TRBJ1-2	.	.	CASIEGGRRDGYTF	TGTGCCAGCATCGAGGGGGGCCGCCGGGATGGCTACACCTTC
TRBV30	TRBJ2-1	.	TRBD2	CAWSVGAGIYNEQFF	TGTGCCTGGAGTGTAGGAGCGGGGATCTACAATGAGCAGTTCTTC
TRBV7-9	TRBJ1-1	.	.	CASSTAVGNTEAFF	TGTGCCAGCAGCACCGCGGTGGGGAATACTGAAGCTTTCTTT
TRBV28	TRBJ2-3	many	.	CASREGTSTDTQYF	TGTGCCAGCAGGGAGGGTACTAGCACAGATACGCAGTATTTT
TRBV20-1	TRBJ1-6	.	.	CSARREYNSPLHF	TGCAGTGCGAGGAGGGAGTACAATTCACCCCTCCACTTT
TRBV12-3/TRBV12-4	TRBJ2-1	.	TRBD1	CASSWTTGSSYNEQFF	TGTGCCAGCAGTTGGACGACAGGGAGCTCCTACAATGAGCAGTTCTTC
TRBV20-1	TRBJ1-5	few	.	CSARDRSNQPQHF	TGCAGTGCTAGAGATCGGAGCAATCAGCCCCAGCATTTT
TRBV18	TRBJ1-1	.	.	CASSQEADTEAFF	TGTGCCAGCTCCCAGGAAGCAGATACTGAAGCTTTCTTT
TRBV27	TRBJ1-4	.	.	CASRPTRNRNEKLIF	TGTGCCAGCAGACCCACTCGGAACAGGAATGAAAAACTGATTTTT
TRBV12-5	TRBJ1-2	.	TRBD1	CASGLLSGGASYGYTF	TGTGCTAGTGGTTTGTTGTCAGGGGGAGCGAGCTATGGCTACACCTTC
TRBV11-2	TRBJ1-1	few	.	CASSPERETEAFF	TGTGCCAGCAGCCCCGAGAGGGAGACTGAAGCTTTCTTT
TRBV5-1	TRBJ2-3	many	TRBD2	CASSPGLAGADTQYF	TGCGCCAGCAGTCCGGGACTAGCGGGAGCCGATACGCAGTATTTT
TRBV2	TRBJ1-6	many	.	CASSAPHRTASDSPLHF	TGTGCCAGCAGTGCACCCCACAGGACGGCCTCAGATTCACCCCTCCACTTT
TRBV20-1	TRBJ1-1	many	.	CSAQEGNTEAFF	TGCAGTGCCCAGGAGGGAAACACTGAAGCTTTCTTT
TRBV6-1	TRBJ1-5	many	.	CASAGFQPQHF	TGTGCCAGCGCAGGGTTTCAGCCCCAGCATTTT
TRBV20-1	TRBJ1-1	.	TRBD1	CSARGGGQFHTEAFF	TGCAGTGCTAGAGGGGGGGGACAGTTTCACACTGAAGCTTTCTTT
TRBV7-2	TRBJ1-2	few	TRBD1	CASSPRQGINYGYTF	TGTGCCAGCAGCCCACGACAGGGTATTAACTATGGCTACACCTTC
TRBV18	TRBJ2-7	.	.	CASSPPTEQWNEQYF	TGTGCCAGCTCACCTCCGACCGAACAATGGAACGAGCAGTACTTC
TRBV24-1	TRBJ2-1	.	TRBD2	CATELAGEDNEQFF	TGTGCCACCGAGCTCGCGGGAGAGGACAATGAGCAGTTCTTC
TRBV20-1	TRBJ1-6	few	TRBD1	CSARDPWTGNSPLHF	TGCAGTGCTAGAGATCCTTGGACAGGGAACTCACCCCTCCACTTT
TRBV7-8	TRBJ2-1	few	.	CASSLVFRTRPSNEQFF	TGTGCCAGCAGCTTAGTCTTTCGGACCCGCCCTAGCAATGAGCAGTTCTTC
TRBV6-5	TRBJ2-7	.	TRBD1	CASSLGGFGSYEQYF	TGTGCCAGCAGCCTAGGGGGCTTCGGGTCCTACGAGCAGTACTTC
TRBV20-1	TRBJ2-7	.	.	CSAQKGPYEQYF	TGCAGTGCTCAGAAGGGCCCCTACGAGCAGTACTTC
TRBV7-2	TRBJ2-7	.	.	CASSLAPDSYEQYF	TGTGCCAGCAGCTTAGCTCCGGACTCCTACGAGCAGTACTTC
TRBV3-1	TRBJ2-6	many	.	CASSQDLVGTGANVLTF	TGTGCCAGCAGCCAAGATCTCGTGGGGACTGGGGCCAACGTCCTGACTTTC
TRBV5-1	TRBJ2-2	.	.	CASSLFQSGELFF	TGCGCCAGCAGCTTGTTCCAGAGCGGGGAGCTGTTTTTT
TRBV29-1	TRBJ1-1	few	.	CSVVKLPRDAFF	TGCAGCGTTGTTAAACTTCCGAGGGACGCTTTCTTT
TRBV6-1	TRBJ2-5	few	.	CASSLTPQQETQYF	TGTGCCAGCAGCCTTACTCCACAACAAGAGACCCAGTACTTC
TRBV28	TRBJ1-4	.	TRBD1	CASSLTGSSTNEKLFF	TGTGCCAGCAGTTTGACAGGGTCGTCAACTAATGAAAAACTGTTTTTT
TRBV28	TRBJ2-7	many	.	CASSLDDYEQYF	TGTGCCAGCAGTTTAGACGATTACGAGCAGTACTTC
TRBV5-1	TRBJ1-6	few	.	CASSFPSVGPSPLHF	TGCGCCAGCAGCTTCCCCAGCGTAGGGCCCTCACCCCTCCACTTT
TRBV6-6	TRBJ2-7	many	.	CASRGGYEQYF	TGTGCCAGCAGGGGAGGCTACGAGCAGTACTTC
TRBV7-3	TRBJ2-3	few	TRBD2	CASSLSGRGDTQYF	TGTGCCAGCAGCTTAAGCGGGAGGGGAGATACGCAGTATTTT
TRBV7-2	TRBJ2-1	.	.	CASSLRTYNEQFF	TGTGCCAGCAGCTTACGGACGTACAATGAGCAGTTCTTC
TRBV12-3/TRBV12-4	TRBJ2-1	many	.	CASSLGSNPNEQFF	TGTGCCAGCAGTTTGGGGTCAAATCCCAATGAGCAGTTCTTC
TRBV5-1	TRBJ2-3	.	.	CASSLGTSRGDTQYF	TGCGCCAGCAGCTTGGGGACTTCCCGGGGAGATACGCAGTATTTT
TRBV6-2/TRBV6-3	TRBJ1-1	few	.	CASSYSGGVTEAFF	TGTGCCAGCAGTTATTCCGGGGGGGTCACTGAAGCTTTCTTT
TRBV12-3/TRBV12-4	TRBJ2-3	.	.	CASSQTATDTQYF	TGTGCCAGCAGCCAGACAGCCACAGATACGCAGTATTTT
TRBV7-8	TRBJ2-3	many	TRBD2	CASEQLAASTDTQYF	TGTGCCAGCGAACAACTAGCGGCTAGCACAGATACGCAGTATTTT
TRBV7-8	TRBJ2-7	.	.	CASSLVSGHLTYEQYF	TGTGCCAGCAGCTTAGTTTCTGGACACCTGACCTACGAGCAGTACTTC
TRBV11-2	TRBJ1-1	many	.	CASSLFDMNTEAFF	TGTGCCAGCAGCTTATTTGACATGAACACTGAAGCTTTCTTT
TRBV2	TRBJ2-7	few	.	CAGSGGISYEQYF	TGTGCCGGGTCCGGCGGGATTTCCTACGAGCAGTACTTC